This T cell receptor beta chain appears in the sequencing data of a study of neurological immune-mediated disorders (dated by TCRdb to between 2019 and 2020). Context from the whole study: Among the approximately 34 multiple sclerosis patients, relapsing-remitting MS was present in some 31 and secondary progressive MS was present in 3. The cohort comprised roughly 70 subjects: roughly 14 HAM/TSP patients, 35 or so multiple sclerosis patients and about 20 healthy controls. Using UMI-based sequencing, the study compared peripheral blood TCR-beta repertoires from patients with HTLV-I-associated myelopathy (HAM/TSP), patients with multiple sclerosis, and healthy controls. The roughly 100 TCR-beta libraries included longitudinal samples, technical triplicates and paired sorted CD4+ and CD8+ T-cell subsets alongside PBMC samples. Results and caveats for the whole study, not just this receptor: The highest TCR clonal expansion was observed in HAM/TSP patients, whereas the lowest was observed in MS patients, even when compared with healthy controls. Expanded clones from different subjects shared no identical CDR3 amino acid sequences, which suggests that TCR-beta repertoires were private in all groups. In a phylogenetic analysis, the repertoires of 18 out of 34 MS patients fell into a single cluster of related CDR3 sequences, pointing to a possible signature at the repertoire level. No clinical or MRI features were associated with the MS cluster, and the authors said that larger cohorts are needed.

For the unsorted PBMC libraries, 2 million PBMCs were stored in RNAlater at -80 degrees C until RNA extraction and were used to generate the libraries. The multiple sclerosis patients were enrolled in a US clinical protocol that used magnetic resonance imaging to evaluate disease progression. Peripheral blood underwent Ficoll-Hypaque density gradient centrifugation to isolate PBMCs, which were then cryopreserved in liquid nitrogen. The table lists this clonotype with many counts. No cognate antigen has been identified for it. Base qualities are missing; no much larger clone stands one base away. Taken from cysteine to phenylalanine, the CDR3 has 15 residues. Kept here is only the CDR3 DNA, which spans 45 bases and is read in frame from base 1. Germline trimming: 5 bases from V, 6 bases from J; junction bases outside gene matches: 7. From the germline V gene (reference sequence), CDR1 is MNHNY and CDR2 is SVGAGI.

cDNA was synthesized by template-switch 5'RACE using a primer with a 10-nucleotide random unique molecular identifier that tagged each TCR transcript. Every sequencing run yielded over 200 million TCR-beta sequences covering 15-18 subjects. Total RNA was extracted with the RNeasy kit. Using the KAPA Real-time Library Amplification kit, TCR-beta VDJ regions were amplified with primers for the TCR constant region and the 5'RACE anchor. A first PCR added sample indexes and Illumina adaptors, and a second PCR then raised library yield. After Ampure bead purification, the TCR product of roughly 650 bp was size-selected on a 2% E-gel SizeSelection system. Library quality was checked on a Bioanalyzer, concentration was measured with Qubit, and libraries were quantified with the Kapa Library Quantification kit before pooling. An Illumina HiSeq 2500 sequenced the libraries paired-end 2 x 150 bp. To increase sequence diversity, about 25-31% phiX was spiked into each library pool. The authors' analysis ran thus. The quality-filtered reads were processed with the UMI-based MiGEC pipeline, whose error correction step removed more than 80% of the raw TCR sequences. VDJ genes were aligned to IMGT germline references, and each clonotype was defined by a unique CDR3 amino acid sequence together with V-J genes. VDJtools evaluated clonal expansion, Shannon diversity and CDR3 relatedness (CalcPairwiseDistances, ClusterSamples); CLCbio workbench built phylogenetic trees. Expanded clones were defined as having at least 8 unique UMIs, based on coefficient-of-variation modelling across technical triplicates. In TCRdb, the public reads were trimmed at Q25 with fastp and aligned with MiXCR, with productive beta chains retained. Here each entry gathers all rows of one CDR3 protein and keeps the most common genes and DNA. TCRdb's processing, not the authors' own work, is the source of the V and J calls. This sample is represented by about 65,000 distinct CDR3 sequences; 4.1% of them were singletons. Approximately 2.7% of the sample is taken by the ten largest.

Specimen: PBMCs. Recombination connected TRBV6-6 to TRBJ1-5; a stretch of 10 junction bases matches TRBD1. The TCR was taken from a man in his fifties or sixties with multiple sclerosis. The sequenced DNA is TGTGCCAGCAGTAGACAGGGGGCGCGGAGTCAGCCCCAGCATTTT. This sequence encodes CASSRQGARSQPQHF.